Presented here are 28 T cell receptor beta chains from one specimen sequenced in a study of vaccination and CD4 T cells after COVID-19. Antigens of these TCRs are unknown. The Oncomine TCR Beta short-read assay was applied to DNA of cultured CD4+ T cells. TCRdb reprocessed the PCR reads with MiXCR, giving one entry per CDR3 protein. Of 6,000 to 8,500 distinct CDR3 sequences in the sample, approximately 70% were seen once. Treatment given: approximately nine-day PBMC culture with coronavirus spike peptide pools or control peptides (ViraFEST assay). What was sequenced was CD4+ T cells from blood, cultured in vitro. These receptors were taken from a human donor who had recovered from COVID-19.

The J gene is TRBJ1-5, the V gene TRBV7-9; D not resolved. The CDR3 is 16 amino acids. Germline V lookup: CDR1 SEHNR, CDR2 FQNEAQ (reference sequence). Trimming took off 5 bases at V and 0 bases at J, with 14 bases between the two ends. The CDR3 loop is CASSPSPLDSNQPQHF. CDR3 sequence (DNA): TGTGCCAGCAGCCCGTCTCCACTGGATAGCAATCAGCCCCAGCATTTT.

There are a few counts of this clonotype. The rearrangement links TRBV4-3 to TRBJ1-3; the D gene is possibly TRBD1 (6 bases). With 2 bases removed from V and 7 bases from J, the gap between germline ends came to 15 bases. The CDR3 has 15 residues. Per germline, CDR1 LGHNA and CDR2 YSLEER. In DNA form, the CDR3 reads TGCGCCAGCAGCCAAACGACAGGCGACCGGAACACCATATATTTT. It is translated as CASSQTTGDRNTIYF.

The chain combines TRBV20-1 with TRBJ2-1; 10 bases are a match to TRBD2. The CDR3 is 14 residues long. V gave up 3 bases and J gave up 6 bases; unmatched junction bases: 5. Per the germline V gene, CDR1 is DFQATT and CDR2 is SNEGSKA (reference sequence). CDR3 region: CSARVAGGSNEQFF. CDR3 nucleotide sequence: TGCAGTGCTAGGGTAGCGGGAGGCTCCAATGAGCAGTTCTTC.

The rearrangement uses TRBV7-2 and TRBJ1-1; the D gene is possibly TRBD1 (6 bases). The CDR3 totals 16 residues. V was shortened by 5 bases and J by 0 bases, with 16 bases between the two germline ends. CDR1 SGHTA and CDR2 FQGNSA come from the germline V gene. The CDR3 coding sequence is TGTGCCAGCAGCCTCACCGGGGGCAGAATGAACACTGAAGCTTTCTTT. It specifies CASSLTGGRMNTEAFF.

This rearrangement joins TRBV7-9 to TRBJ1-2, with 8 bases that match TRBD1. Germline V gene sequence: CDR1 SEHNR, CDR2 FQNEAQ (reference sequence). With V trimmed by 6 bases and J by 4 bases, 4 bases remained unmatched. The CDR3 totals 13 residues. CDR3 protein: CASSSGQGYGYTF. Written as DNA, the CDR3 is TGTGCCAGCAGTTCCGGACAGGGCTATGGCTACACCTTC.

This clonotype is a singleton in its sample. This chain connects TRBV7-2 to TRBJ2-5; weak D call: TRBD2 (5 bases). Per the germline V gene, CDR1 is SGHTA and CDR2 is FQGNSA. V gave up 4 bases and J gave up 3 bases, with 9 bases separating them. The CDR3 is 13 amino acids. DNA of the CDR3: TGTGCCAGCAGCTCGGACTCAGAAGAGACCCAGTACTTC. Translated: CASSSDSEETQYF.

This chain uses TRBV7-9 with TRBJ2-7; no firm D call. The CDR3 runs to 15 residues. V shed 1 base and J shed 0 bases, with 10 bases lying between them. Germline loops: CDR1 SEHNR, CDR2 FQNEAQ (reference sequence). The CDR3 protein is CASSLEGSSSYEQYF. Here the CDR3 DNA reads TGTGCCAGCAGCTTAGAGGGCAGTAGCTCCTACGAGCAGTACTTC.

This rearrangement joins TRBV6-1 to TRBJ1-2; D ambiguous. V was pared by 6 bases and J by 5 bases, with 13 bases between. From germline, CDR1 is MNHNS and CDR2 SASEGT. This CDR3 region has 13 residues. The CDR3 reads CASRGSPGYGYTF. Written as DNA, the CDR3 is TGTGCCAGCAGGGGATCGCCCGGGTATGGCTACACCTTC.

V is TRBV20-1 and J is TRBJ1-6; D uncertain. The CDR3 is 14 amino acids. V lost 6 bases to trimming and J lost 4 bases, with 13 bases between them. CDR1 and CDR2 (germline): DFQATT, SNEGSKA (reference sequence). CDR3 coding DNA: TGCAGTGCCCCGGGCCAAGGGTATAATTCACCCCTCCACTTT. This translates into CSAPGQGYNSPLHF.

V gene TRBV7-8 combines with J gene TRBJ2-5; D ambiguous. This CDR3 comprises 15 residues. Trimming removed 0 bases from V and 1 base from J, with 9 bases in between. Per the germline V gene, CDR1 is SGHVS and CDR2 is FQNEAQ. The CDR3 loop is CASSLAYTFQETQYF. CDR3 nucleotide sequence: TGTGCCAGCAGCTTAGCGTATACCTTCCAAGAGACCCAGTACTTC. Filled out from reference TRBV7-8 and TRBJ2-5, the complete variable domain reads GAGVSQSPRYKVAKRGQDVALRCDPISGHVSLFWYQQALGQGPEFLTYFQNEAQLDKSGLPSDRFFAERPEGSVSTLKIQRTQQEDSAVYLCASSLAYTFQETQYFGPGTRLLVL.

The CDR3 region is CSASFGDLNYQPQHF. Written as DNA, the CDR3 is TGCAGTGCTAGTTTCGGGGACCTAAATTATCAGCCCCAGCATTTT. This rearrangement joins TRBV20-1 to TRBJ1-5, with a tentative D call TRBD1 (5 bases). Germline CDR1 DFQATT, CDR2 SNEGSKA (reference sequence). With 3 bases removed from V and 5 bases from J, the gap between germline ends came to 17 bases. The CDR3 is made up of 15 amino acids.

The rearrangement uses TRBV14 and TRBJ2-5; 9 nucleotides line up with TRBD1. J gave up 0 bases and V 1 base, and 3 bases lay outside the gene matches. Germline lookup yields CDR1 SGHDN and CDR2 FVKESK. CDR3 length: 16 residues. The CDR3 DNA follows: TGTGCCAGCAGCCAAGGGACAGGGGCGTACCAAGAGACCCAGTACTTC. Its protein product is CASSQGTGAYQETQYF.

The chain carries TRBV7-6 and TRBJ2-5; 16 bases are a match to TRBD2. The V gene end was trimmed by 5 bases and the J gene end by 1 base; junction bases not matched to a gene: 7. This CDR3 is built from 18 residues. Germline assignment: CDR1 SGHVS and CDR2 FNYEAQ. As DNA, the CDR3 is TGTGCCAGCAGCCCCGGGACTAGCGGGAGGGCCTTCCAAGAGACCCAGTACTTC. Translated, it gives CASSPGTSGRAFQETQYF.

The CDR3 loop reads CSARYAGGAFF. In DNA, the CDR3 is TGCAGTGCTAGGTATGCGGGGGGAGCTTTCTTT. The chain carries TRBV20-1 and TRBJ1-1, with D perhaps TRBD1 (5 bases). This CDR3 has 11 residues. The germline V gene encodes CDR1 DFQATT and CDR2 SNEGSKA (reference sequence). Trimming left V 3 bases short and J 10 bases short, with 12 bases between.

The rearrangement uses TRBV12-3 or TRBV12-4 and TRBJ1-5, with D maybe TRBD1 (5 bases). CDR3 size: 15 residues. The V and J ends lost 7 bases and 4 bases respectively, with 17 bases between them. DNA for the CDR3: TGTGCCAGCACCCAGGGCGCTCGGGGGAATCAGCCCCAGCATTTT. Its translation is CASTQGARGNQPQHF.

The chain carries TRBV20-1 and TRBJ2-1, with D possibly TRBD2 on 7 matching bases. Between the trimmed V and J ends, which lost 1 base and 10 bases, there was a span of 11 bases. This CDR3 is built from 12 residues. Germline CDR1 reads DFQATT; CDR2 reads SNEGSKA (reference sequence). The CDR3: CSARVGGREQFF. CDR3 coding DNA: TGCAGTGCTAGAGTCGGGGGGCGGGAGCAGTTCTTC.

This chain uses TRBV30 with TRBJ1-5, with 10 bases aligning to TRBD1. J gave up 3 bases and V 5 bases, and 1 base lay outside the gene matches. CDR1 GTSNPN and CDR2 SVGIG come from the germline V gene (reference sequence). The CDR3 length is 13 residues. The CDR3: CAWDRGPNQPQHF. The CDR3 nucleotides read TGTGCCTGGGACAGGGGGCCCAATCAGCCCCAGCATTTT.

This sequence joins TRBV20-1 and TRBJ1-5; D uncertain. The V gene lost 2 bases and the J gene lost 4 bases, with 12 bases spanning the gap. Per germline, CDR1 DFQATT and CDR2 SNEGSKA (reference sequence). CDR3 length: 14 residues. DNA of the CDR3: TGCAGTGCTAGACCTCCGCCAGGTAATCAGCCCCAGCATTTT. This translates into CSARPPPGNQPQHF.

J is TRBJ1-1 and V is TRBV19, with a weak D call TRBD1 (5 bases). The CDR3 extends over 15 amino acids. Trimming took off 9 bases at V and 4 bases at J, with 21 bases between the two ends. The germline CDR1 and CDR2 sequences are LNHDA and SQIVND (reference sequence). CDR3 sequence: CASCRTGAGLTEAFF. Written as DNA, the CDR3 is TGTGCCAGCTGCCGAACCGGGGCAGGTCTCACTGAAGCTTTCTTT.

The chain couples TRBV20-1 to TRBJ1-1, with 9 bases fitting TRBD1. The CDR3 has 14 residues. Germline V gene lookup returns CDR1 DFQATT and CDR2 SNEGSKA (reference sequence). Losses at the gene ends were 6 bases for V and 5 bases for J; bases not matched to a gene: 10. DNA of the CDR3: TGCAGTGCCCGCAGGGGGACAGGGAATACTGAAGCTTTCTTT. This codes for CSARRGTGNTEAFF.

The genes are TRBV27 and TRBJ1-2; possible D gene TRBD1, 5 bases. There are 16 residues in the CDR3. The V end lost 5 bases, the J end lost 4 bases, and 20 bases lay between the germline ends. The germline gives CDR1 MNHEY, CDR2 SMNVEV (reference sequence). This chain's CDR3 is CASSRTRTGPTYGYTF. The DNA for the CDR3 is TGTGCCAGCAGTAGAACCCGAACAGGACCTACCTATGGCTACACCTTC.

The chain carries TRBV4-2 and TRBJ2-1, with a possible D match to TRBD1 (6 bases). CDR3 length: 15 amino acids. The V and J ends lost 2 bases and 3 bases respectively, with 11 bases between them. Germline V gives CDR1 LGHNA, CDR2 YNFKEQ. In DNA form, the CDR3 reads TGTGCCAGCAGCCAATTTGGGGACATCTACAATGAGCAGTTCTTC. This translates into CASSQFGDIYNEQFF.

This clonotype is deemed large. The chain carries TRBV27 and TRBJ1-5; D not certain. V gave up 11 bases and J gave up 0 bases, with 11 bases separating them. CDR3 length: 13 residues. The V gene's germline CDR1 is MNHEY and CDR2 SMNVEV (reference sequence). The CDR3 reads CAPWWRSNQPQHF. The DNA for the CDR3 is TGTGCCCCTTGGTGGCGTAGCAATCAGCCCCAGCATTTT.

V usage is TRBV28 and J usage is TRBJ2-5; 9 bases are a match to TRBD2. V lost 7 bases to trimming and J lost 7 bases; unmatched junction nucleotides: 19. CDR1 MDHEN and CDR2 SYDVKM come from the germline V gene. The CDR3 is 17 amino acids. The CDR3 sequence is CASILGKREVPFGTQYF. CDR3 sequence (DNA): TGTGCCAGCATTCTCGGGAAGCGGGAGGTTCCGTTTGGGACCCAGTACTTC.

The rearrangement uses TRBV6-2 or TRBV6-3 and TRBJ2-1; a possible D gene is TRBD1 (7 bases). Deletions cut 0 bases from V and 5 bases from J, with 14 bases between. CDR3 length: 16 amino acids. Germline CDR1 MNHEY, CDR2 SVGEGT. CDR3 residues: CASSYSSPGGNNEQFF. The CDR3 DNA reads TGTGCCAGCAGTTACTCGAGTCCAGGGGGGAACAATGAGCAGTTCTTC.

The chain joins TRBV29-1 to TRBJ1-2; a weak D match, TRBD1 (6 bases). The V gene's germline CDR1 is SQVTM and CDR2 ANQGSEA. The V gene lost 1 base and the J gene lost 5 bases, with 8 bases spanning the gap. The CDR3 contains 12 residues. As DNA, the CDR3 is TGCAGCGTTGAAGGGGGGCCTTATGGCTACACCTTC. As protein: CSVEGGPYGYTF.

In this sample, this clonotype is medium-sized. The chain recombines TRBV4-3 with TRBJ2-2; D unclear. There are 14 residues in the CDR3. Trimming removed 4 bases at V and 2 bases at J, with 8 bases between. Germline values: CDR1 LGHNA, CDR2 YSLEER. CDR3 sequence: CASSPDRNTGELFF. The DNA for the CDR3 is TGCGCCAGCAGCCCGGACCGAAACACCGGGGAGCTGTTTTTT.

CDR3 protein: CSARTGEDAKGYTF. CDR3 in DNA: TGCAGTGCTAGGACAGGAGAGGACGCGAAGGGCTACACCTTC. The chain joins TRBV20-1 to TRBJ1-2; possible D gene TRBD1, 6 bases. The V gene lost 3 bases and the J gene lost 8 bases, with 19 bases spanning the gap. The CDR3 is 14 residues long. Germline loops: CDR1 DFQATT, CDR2 SNEGSKA (reference sequence).